This T cell receptor beta chain emerged from a study of blood T cell repertoires in COVID-19 (dated by TCRdb to between 2020 and 2021). Study-level background: Samples from collaborators originated in the United States, Italy and Spain and spanned both the acute and convalescent phases of COVID-19. Nearly every sample came with metadata listing a de-identified subject ID, COVID-19 status, age in years and sex. A freely available public database, intended as a resource for researchers studying the immune response to SARS-CoV-2, is where the repertoires were released. The samples were drawn from the first 160 participants of the ongoing ImmuneRACE study and from 950 to 1,500 subjects provided by 6 global collaborators. Subjects who had been exposed to COVID-19, were actively infected with it, or had recovered from it provided the deeply sampled blood TCRbeta repertoires that made up the dataset. The prospective study material was composed of cDNA or gDNA derived from T cells, B-cell-depleted T cells, or PBMCs. Where available, HLA class I and class II types were obtained from metadata supplied by the sample provider rather than from assay-based typing.

The immunoSEQ Assay, a bias-controlled multiplex PCR, was used to amplify TCRbeta CDR3 regions from genomic DNA. On the authors' methods: Nucleated cell counts per sample were estimated from amplification of reference gene primers within the assay. To quantify the absolute abundance of each unique TCRbeta CDR3 rearrangement, sequence reads were collapsed and filtered. For each sample, productive Simpson clonality was calculated by taking the square root of Simpson's diversity index across productive rearrangements. Imported from immuneACCESS, the table was reduced by TCRdb to in-frame sequences with V and J called. These copies leave out some clones; in studies compared against another copy, an unresolved V gene accounts for under half, and the cause of the remainder is not known. Clonal size and the V and J genes are those of that table, whereas D and trimming came from the DNA. For this sample the table gives hundreds of thousands of clones, of which over 75% were detected only once. Around 2% of the sample is in the top ten clones.

Participants in the prospective study were aged about 18 to 90 years, lived in some 24 United States geographic areas, and enrolled through a virtual design. In the prospective study, cohorts were assigned on the basis of participant-reported clinical history obtained from a screening survey and a study questionnaire. Recovered participants in ImmuneRACE Cohort 3 were defined as having two consecutive negative NP/OP PCR tests, clearance from a healthcare professional, or resolution of symptoms. In the prospective study, mobile phlebotomists collected whole blood, serum and a nasopharyngeal or oropharyngeal swab from each participant. Prospective study participants could optionally give additional blood draws and questionnaires over a 2-month period. Before DNA extraction, blood samples from the prospective study were shipped at room temperature or frozen. Regarding this clone: The target of this receptor is not known. No base quality values were provided; no much bigger clone lies one nucleotide off.

The CDR3 spans 15 residues, from the cysteine through the phenylalanine. The kept DNA is CDR3 alone, 45 bases in frame from the first base. As encoded in the germline V gene, CDR1 is ENHRY while CDR2 is SYGVKD. Trimming takes 2 bases from V and 1 base from J, and the germline ends sit 11 bases apart. Overall study results and their limits: How much clinical and demographic metadata was included differed by source and by participant, and the metadata was provided uncurated.

Sequencing input: PBMCs or T cells enriched from blood (not recorded which). In this chain, TRBV10-3 is recombined with TRBJ2-5; a tentative D call is TRBD1 (6 bases match). This clonotype was sampled from a woman between 18 and 29 years old who had recovered from COVID-19. CDR3 loop: CAISEGQPTQETQYF. The nucleotides read TGTGCCATCAGTGAGGGACAGCCGACCCAAGAGACCCAGTACTTC.